This T cell receptor beta chain was documented in a study of T cell changes during pregnancy in multiple sclerosis. The CDR3 has 16 residues. V lost 1 base to trimming and J lost 10 bases; unmatched junction nucleotides: 5. Germline V gene sequence: CDR1 SGHDN, CDR2 FVKESK. The repertoire was sequenced with immunoSEQ multiplex PCR; TCRdb's copy has only in-frame clones and lacks some. The sample consists of 45,000 to 60,000 clones, almost 95% of them appearing once. The sample holds a few counts of this clone. This chain links TRBV14 with TRBJ1-6, with 12 bases lining up with TRBD1. The clonotype was recovered from a female donor with multiple sclerosis, enrolled in a pregnancy study. The material was CD4+ T cells from peripheral blood mononuclear cells, obtained in the third trimester of pregnancy. This chain's CDR3 is CASSQVSGTGGSPLHF. DNA of the CDR3: TGTGCCAGCAGCCAAGTCTCCGGGACAGGGGGCTCACCCCTCCACTTT.